This T cell receptor beta chain was retrieved from a study of beta chain features in type 1 diabetes. Every isolated RNA sample was fully reverse transcribed, so sequencing captured expressed TCRB transcripts. Produced via immunoSEQ multiplex PCR; TCRdb's table is partial and in-frame only. The data hold under 250,000 clones, with 25% to 35% observed a single time. The CDR3 is 15 amino acids. Germline CDR1 SGHRS, CDR2 YFSETQ. V was clipped by 3 bases and J by 0 bases, with 10 bases between them. Notes on the study in general: Patients and controls would be equally affected if PCR favored shorter templates.

Concerning this clone: Its antigen is as yet unknown. Other DNA sequences within the sample encode an identical CDR3.

The sequence was collected from a man aged 30 to 45 in good health. The J gene is TRBJ2-1, the V gene TRBV5-1, with TRBD2 as a possible D gene (5 bases). Sequencing was done on a sample of central memory CD4+ T cells from blood. The CDR3 nucleotides read TGCGCCAGCAGCTCCACGGGAAGCTCCTACAATGAGCAGTTCTTC. It encodes CASSSTGSSYNEQFF.